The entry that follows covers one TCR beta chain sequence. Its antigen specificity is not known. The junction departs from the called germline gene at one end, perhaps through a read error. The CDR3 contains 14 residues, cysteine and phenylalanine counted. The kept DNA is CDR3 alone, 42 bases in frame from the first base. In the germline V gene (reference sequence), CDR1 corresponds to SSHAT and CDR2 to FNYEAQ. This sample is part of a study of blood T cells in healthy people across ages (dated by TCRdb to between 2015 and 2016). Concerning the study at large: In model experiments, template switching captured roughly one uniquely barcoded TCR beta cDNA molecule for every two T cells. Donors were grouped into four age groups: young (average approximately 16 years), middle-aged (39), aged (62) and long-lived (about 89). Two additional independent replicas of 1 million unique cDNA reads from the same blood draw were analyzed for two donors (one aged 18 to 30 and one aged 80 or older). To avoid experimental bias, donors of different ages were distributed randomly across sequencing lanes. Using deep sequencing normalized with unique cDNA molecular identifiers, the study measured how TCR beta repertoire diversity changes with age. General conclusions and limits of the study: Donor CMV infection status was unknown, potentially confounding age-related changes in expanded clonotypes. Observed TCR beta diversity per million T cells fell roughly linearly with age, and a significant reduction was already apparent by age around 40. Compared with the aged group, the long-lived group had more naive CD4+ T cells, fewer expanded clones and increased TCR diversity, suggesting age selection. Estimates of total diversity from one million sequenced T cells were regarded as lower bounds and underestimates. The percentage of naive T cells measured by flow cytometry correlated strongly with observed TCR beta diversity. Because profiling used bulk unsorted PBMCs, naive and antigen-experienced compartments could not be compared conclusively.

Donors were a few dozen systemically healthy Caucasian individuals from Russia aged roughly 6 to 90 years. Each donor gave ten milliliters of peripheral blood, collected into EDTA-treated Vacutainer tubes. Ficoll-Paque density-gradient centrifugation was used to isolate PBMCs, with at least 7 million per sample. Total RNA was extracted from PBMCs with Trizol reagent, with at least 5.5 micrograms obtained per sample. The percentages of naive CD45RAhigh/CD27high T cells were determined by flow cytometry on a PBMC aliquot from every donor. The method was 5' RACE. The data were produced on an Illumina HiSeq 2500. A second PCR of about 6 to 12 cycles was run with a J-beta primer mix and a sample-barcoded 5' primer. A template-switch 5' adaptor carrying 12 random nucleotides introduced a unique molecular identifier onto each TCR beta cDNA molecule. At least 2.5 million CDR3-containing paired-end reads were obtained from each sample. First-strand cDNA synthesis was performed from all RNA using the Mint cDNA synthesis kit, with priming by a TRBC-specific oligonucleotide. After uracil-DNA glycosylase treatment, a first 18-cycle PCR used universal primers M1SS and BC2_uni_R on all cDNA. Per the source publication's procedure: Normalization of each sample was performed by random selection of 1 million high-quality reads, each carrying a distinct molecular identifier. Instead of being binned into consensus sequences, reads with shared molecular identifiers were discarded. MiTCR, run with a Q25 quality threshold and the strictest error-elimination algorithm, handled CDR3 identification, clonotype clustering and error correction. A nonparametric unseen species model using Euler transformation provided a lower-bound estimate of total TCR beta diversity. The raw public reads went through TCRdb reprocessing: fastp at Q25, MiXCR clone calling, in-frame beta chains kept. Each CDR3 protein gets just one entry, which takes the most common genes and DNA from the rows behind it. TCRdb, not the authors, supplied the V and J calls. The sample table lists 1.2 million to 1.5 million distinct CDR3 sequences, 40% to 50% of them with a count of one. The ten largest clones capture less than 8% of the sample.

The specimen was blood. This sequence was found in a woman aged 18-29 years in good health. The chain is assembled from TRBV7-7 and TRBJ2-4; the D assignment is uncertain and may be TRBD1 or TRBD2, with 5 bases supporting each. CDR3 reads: CASSLGAEVGEQYF. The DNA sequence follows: TGTGCTAGCAGCTTAGGGGCAGAGGTGGGGGAGCAGTACTTC.